These 13 T cell receptor beta chains were sequenced from one sample in a study of blood T cell repertoires in COVID-19. Profiling relied on immunoSEQ multiplex PCR, and the TCRdb table lists in-frame clones only, not all of them. The sample gives about 88,000 clones, more than 85% of which show up once; 1.5% to 2% is in the top ten. The sample taken for sequencing was peripheral blood. Receptors originate from a man aged 55 to 70 with acute or convalescent COVID-19.

The chain couples TRBV4-2 to TRBJ1-5; maybe TRBD1 (6 bases). Deletions cut 3 bases from V and 6 bases from J, with 21 bases between. CDR1 and CDR2 from the germline V gene are LGHNA and YNFKEQ. The CDR3 runs to 17 residues. Written as DNA, the CDR3 is TGTGCCAGCAGCCAGGTCGCAGGGGCACTCGGCGTTCAGCCCCAGCATTTT. Its translation is CASSQVAGALGVQPQHF.

V and J are TRBV4-3 and TRBJ2-7; D possibly corresponds to TRBD1 (5 bases). Germline loops: CDR1 LGHNA, CDR2 YSLEER. V lost 0 bases and J 3 bases, leaving 15 bases between the germline ends. The length of the CDR3 is 16 residues. The CDR3 DNA reads as TGCGCCAGCAGCCAAGATGTCCAGGGTGAAGGCTACGAGCAGTACTTC. Translated: CASSQDVQGEGYEQYF.

This chain uses TRBV2 with TRBJ2-5; 8 nucleotides agree with TRBD1. J was trimmed by 4 bases and V by 5 bases; bases with no gene match: 6. This CDR3 contains 14 residues. Germline lookup yields CDR1 SNHLY and CDR2 FYNNEI. CDR3 amino acids: CASSSGQGLETQYF. For the CDR3, the DNA is TGTGCCAGCAGTTCTGGACAGGGCCTAGAGACCCAGTACTTC.

In this sample, this clone turned up a few times. The chain carries TRBV7-6 and TRBJ2-7; 12 bases are a match to TRBD2. The V segment lost 5 bases and the J segment 3 bases; nucleotides outside the gene matches: 5. CDR1 and CDR2 from the germline V gene are SGHVS and FNYEAQ. The CDR3 totals 15 residues. The CDR3 here is CASSPTSGSVYEQYF. In DNA, the CDR3 is TGTGCCAGCAGCCCGACTAGCGGGAGTGTCTACGAGCAGTACTTC.

V and J are TRBV27 and TRBJ2-7, with D hard to call. The CDR3 contains 13 residues. The germline V gene encodes CDR1 MNHEY and CDR2 SMNVEV (reference sequence). V was clipped by 2 bases and J by 2 bases, with 7 bases between them. CDR3 residues: CASSLGRTYEQYF. The DNA for the CDR3 is TGTGCCAGCAGTTTAGGCAGAACCTACGAGCAGTACTTC.

V is TRBV9 and J is TRBJ1-4; 7 nucleotides align to TRBD1. Losses at the gene ends were 4 bases for V and 2 bases for J; bases not matched to a gene: 5. From germline, CDR1 is SGDLS and CDR2 YYNGEE. The CDR3 spans 15 residues. The DNA of the CDR3 is TGTGCCAGCAGCCCAAGGGGGCAGACTAATGAAAAACTGTTTTTT. Translation gives CASSPRGQTNEKLFF.

This clone was observed once. The chain employs TRBV7-2 and TRBJ2-1, with 13 nucleotides matching TRBD2. With V trimmed by 5 bases and J by 0 bases, 7 bases remained unmatched. This CDR3 spans 18 amino acids. Germline CDR1 reads SGHTA; CDR2 reads FQGNSA. The CDR3 bases are TGTGCCAGCAGCGGAGGGACTAGCGGGGTTTCCTCCTACAATGAGCAGTTCTTC. Translation gives CASSGGTSGVSSYNEQFF.

The J gene is TRBJ2-7, the V gene TRBV7-9; the D is unclear. The length of the CDR3 is 14 residues. CDR1 is SEHNR, CDR2 FQNEAQ, per germline (reference sequence). Trimming stripped 4 bases from V and 2 bases from J, with 12 bases between. CDR3 coding DNA: TGTGCCAGCAGCTCGGGTGGCCCGACCTACGAGCAGTACTTC. Protein product: CASSSGGPTYEQYF.

This clone occurred a few times. The chain employs TRBV5-1 and TRBJ2-3, with 7 bases lining up with TRBD1. CDR3 length: 15 amino acids. CDR1 is SGHRS, CDR2 YFSETQ, per germline. J was trimmed by 1 base and V by 3 bases; bases with no gene match: 5. This CDR3 reads CASSSDRLGTDTQYF. The CDR3 DNA is TGCGCCAGCAGCTCGGACAGGTTGGGCACAGATACGCAGTATTTT. The full variable domain, rest sourced from reference TRBV5-1 and TRBJ2-3, is KAGVTQTPRYLIKTRGQQVTLSCSPISGHRSVSWYQQTPGQGLQFLFEYFSETQRNKGNFPGRFSGRQFSNSRSEMNVSTLELGDSALYLCASSSDRLGTDTQYFGPGTRLTVL.

The chain uses TRBV4-3 and TRBJ1-2; D call uncertain. Deletions cut 1 base from V and 5 bases from J, with 17 bases between. The CDR3 has 16 amino acids. Germline values: CDR1 LGHNA, CDR2 YSLEER. CDR3 in amino acids: CASSQAVGDFGYGYTF. The CDR3 DNA sequence: TGCGCCAGCAGCCAAGCAGTGGGCGATTTTGGGTATGGCTACACCTTC.

On this clone itself: The junction departs from the called germline gene at one end, perhaps through a read error. The chain is built from TRBV4-3 and TRBJ2-1; TRBD2 aligns across 7 bases. Germline V gene lookup returns CDR1 LGHNA and CDR2 YSLEER. The CDR3 length is 12 residues. CDR3 protein: CASSQDGGSMLF. The CDR3 DNA is TGCGCCAGCAGCCAAGATGGCGGGAGTATGCTCTTC.

V is TRBV5-1 and J is TRBJ2-5; unclear D gene. Germline V lookup: CDR1 SGHRS, CDR2 YFSETQ. The CDR3 is 14 amino acids. V lost 4 bases, J lost 3 bases, and 13 bases lay in between. The CDR3 DNA follows: TGCGCCAGCAGCGTCGCCGACTCCGAAGAGACCCAGTACTTC. Its translation: CASSVADSEETQYF.

V and J are TRBV19 and TRBJ2-3; D unclear. CDR1 LNHDA and CDR2 SQIVND come from the germline V gene (reference sequence). There are 13 residues in the CDR3. The germline V and J ends were trimmed by 4 bases and 2 bases, with 7 bases remaining between them. CDR3 amino acids: CASSTSATDTQYF. The CDR3 DNA reads TGTGCCAGTAGTACCAGCGCCACAGATACGCAGTATTTT.